The T cell receptor (beta chain) under discussion was sequenced for a study of tumor-infiltrating lymphocytes in oesophageal squamous cell carcinoma. V lost 2 bases and J lost 5; bases outside the gene matches: 5. The CDR3 consists of 15 residues. In germline, CDR1 is SGHTA, CDR2 FQGNSA. In TCRdb, the PCR reads were re-called with MiXCR into one record per CDR3 protein. The sample contains 9,000 to 13,000 distinct CDR3 sequences, about 55% of which appear only once. By share of the sample, this clonotype is medium-sized (0.01 to 0.1%). The source is a male donor with esophageal squamous cell carcinoma. V is TRBV7-2 and J is TRBJ2-1, with 8 bases matching TRBD1. Sequencing was performed on esophageal tumor tissue. In DNA, the CDR3 is TGTGCCAGCAGCTTAAGGACAGGGAAGCACAATGAGCAGTTCTTC. This translates into CASSLRTGKHNEQFF.